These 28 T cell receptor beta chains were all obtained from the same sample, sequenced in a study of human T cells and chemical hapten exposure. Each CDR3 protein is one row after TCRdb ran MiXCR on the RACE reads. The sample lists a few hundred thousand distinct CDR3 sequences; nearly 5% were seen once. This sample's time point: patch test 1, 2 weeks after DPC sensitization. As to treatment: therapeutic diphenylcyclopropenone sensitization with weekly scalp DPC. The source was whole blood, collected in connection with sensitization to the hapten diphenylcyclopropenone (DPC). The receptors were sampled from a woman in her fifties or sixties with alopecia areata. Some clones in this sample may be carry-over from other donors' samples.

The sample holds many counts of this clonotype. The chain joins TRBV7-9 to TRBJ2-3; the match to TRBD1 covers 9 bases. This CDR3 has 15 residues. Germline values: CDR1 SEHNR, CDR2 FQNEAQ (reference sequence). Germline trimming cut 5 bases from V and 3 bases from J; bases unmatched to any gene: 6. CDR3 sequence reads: CASSVRTGATDTQYF. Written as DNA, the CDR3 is TGTGCCAGCAGCGTCCGGACAGGGGCTACAGATACGCAGTATTTT.

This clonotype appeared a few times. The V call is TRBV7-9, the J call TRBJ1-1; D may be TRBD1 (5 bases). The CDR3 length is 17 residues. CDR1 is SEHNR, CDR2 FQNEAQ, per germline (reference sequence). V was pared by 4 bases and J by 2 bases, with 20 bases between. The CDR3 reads CASSSFAGAGSNTEAFF. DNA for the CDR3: TGTGCCAGCAGCTCCTTCGCCGGGGCAGGGTCCAACACTGAAGCTTTCTTT.

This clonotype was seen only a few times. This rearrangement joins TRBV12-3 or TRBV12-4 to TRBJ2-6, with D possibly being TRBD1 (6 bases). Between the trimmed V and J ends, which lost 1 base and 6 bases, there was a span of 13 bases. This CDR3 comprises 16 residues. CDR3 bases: TGTGCCAGCAGTTTAGACCCGACAGGCGCGGCCAACGTCCTGACTTTC. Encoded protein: CASSLDPTGAANVLTF.

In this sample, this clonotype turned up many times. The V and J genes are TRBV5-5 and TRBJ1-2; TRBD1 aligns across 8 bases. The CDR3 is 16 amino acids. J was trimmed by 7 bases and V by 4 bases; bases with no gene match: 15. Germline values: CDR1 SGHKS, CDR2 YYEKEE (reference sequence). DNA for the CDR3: TGTGCCAGCAGCCATGGACAGGGAAGCTTTCAAGTTGGCTACACCTTC. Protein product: CASSHGQGSFQVGYTF.

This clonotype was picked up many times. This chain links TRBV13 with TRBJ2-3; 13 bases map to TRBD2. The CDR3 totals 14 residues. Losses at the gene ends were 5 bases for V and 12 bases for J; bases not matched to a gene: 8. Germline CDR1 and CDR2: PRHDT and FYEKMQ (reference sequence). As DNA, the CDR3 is TGTGCCAGCAGCCCCCGGACTAGCGGGGGCCAACAGTATTTT. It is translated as CASSPRTSGGQQYF.

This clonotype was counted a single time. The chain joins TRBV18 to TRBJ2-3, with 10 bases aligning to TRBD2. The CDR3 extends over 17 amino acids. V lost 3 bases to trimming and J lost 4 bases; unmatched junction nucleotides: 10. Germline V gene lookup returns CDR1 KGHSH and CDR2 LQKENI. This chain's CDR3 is CASSPGLASFSADTQYF. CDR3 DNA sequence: TGTGCCAGCTCACCGGGACTAGCGAGTTTCTCCGCAGATACGCAGTATTTT.

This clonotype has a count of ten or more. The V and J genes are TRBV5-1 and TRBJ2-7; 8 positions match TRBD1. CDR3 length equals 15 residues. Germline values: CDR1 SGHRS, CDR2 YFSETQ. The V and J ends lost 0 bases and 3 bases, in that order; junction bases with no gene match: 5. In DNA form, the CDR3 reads TGCGCCAGCAGCTTGGACCACAGGGGGTACTACGAGCAGTACTTC. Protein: CASSLDHRGYYEQYF. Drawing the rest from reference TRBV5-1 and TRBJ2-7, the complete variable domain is KAGVTQTPRYLIKTRGQQVTLSCSPISGHRSVSWYQQTPGQGLQFLFEYFSETQRNKGNFPGRFSGRQFSNSRSEMNVSTLELGDSALYLCASSLDHRGYYEQYFGPGTRLTVT.

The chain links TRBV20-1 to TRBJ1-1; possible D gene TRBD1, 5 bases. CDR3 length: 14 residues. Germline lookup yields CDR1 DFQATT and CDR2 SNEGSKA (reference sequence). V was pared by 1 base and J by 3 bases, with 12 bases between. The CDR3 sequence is CSARGRVLDTEAFF. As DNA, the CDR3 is TGCAGTGCTAGAGGCAGGGTACTAGACACTGAAGCTTTCTTT.

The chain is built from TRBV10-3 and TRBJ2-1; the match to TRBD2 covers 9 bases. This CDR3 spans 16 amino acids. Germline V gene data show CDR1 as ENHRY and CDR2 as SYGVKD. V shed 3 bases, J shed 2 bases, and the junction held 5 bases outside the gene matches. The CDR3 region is CAISDPSGTTYNEQFF. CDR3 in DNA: TGTGCCATCAGTGACCCTAGCGGGACTACCTACAATGAGCAGTTCTTC.

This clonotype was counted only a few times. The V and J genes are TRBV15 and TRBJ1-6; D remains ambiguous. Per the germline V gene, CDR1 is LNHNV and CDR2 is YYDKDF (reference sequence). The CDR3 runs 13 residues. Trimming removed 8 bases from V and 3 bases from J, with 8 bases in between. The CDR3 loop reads CATLHNYNSPLHF. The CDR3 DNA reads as TGTGCCACCCTCCATAACTATAATTCACCCCTCCACTTT.

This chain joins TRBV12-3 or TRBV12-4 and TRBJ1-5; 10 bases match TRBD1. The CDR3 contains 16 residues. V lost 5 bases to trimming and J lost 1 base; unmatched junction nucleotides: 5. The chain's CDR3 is CASSVPDRGSNQPQHF. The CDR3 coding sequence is TGTGCCAGCAGTGTCCCGGACAGGGGGAGCAATCAGCCCCAGCATTTT.

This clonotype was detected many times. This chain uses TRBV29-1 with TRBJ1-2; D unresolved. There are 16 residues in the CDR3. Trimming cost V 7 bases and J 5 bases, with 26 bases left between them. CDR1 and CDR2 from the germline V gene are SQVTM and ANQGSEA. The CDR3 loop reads CSAPLGSPLRGYGYTF. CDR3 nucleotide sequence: TGCAGCGCCCCCCTTGGCTCGCCCCTAAGAGGTTATGGCTACACCTTC.

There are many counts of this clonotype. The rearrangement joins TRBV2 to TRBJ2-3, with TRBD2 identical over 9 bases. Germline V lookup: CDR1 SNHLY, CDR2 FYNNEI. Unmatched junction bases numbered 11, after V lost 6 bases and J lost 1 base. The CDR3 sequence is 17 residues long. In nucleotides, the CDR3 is TGTGCCAGCAGGCCCCCCCTAGCGGGGACTCGCACAGATACGCAGTATTTT. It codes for CASRPPLAGTRTDTQYF.

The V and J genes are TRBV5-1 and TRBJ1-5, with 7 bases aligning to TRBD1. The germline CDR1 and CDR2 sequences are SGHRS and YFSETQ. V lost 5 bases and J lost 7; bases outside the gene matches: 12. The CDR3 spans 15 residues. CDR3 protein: CASSLDSGGGQPQHF. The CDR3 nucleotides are TGCGCCAGCAGTCTTGATTCAGGGGGTGGGCAGCCCCAGCATTTT.

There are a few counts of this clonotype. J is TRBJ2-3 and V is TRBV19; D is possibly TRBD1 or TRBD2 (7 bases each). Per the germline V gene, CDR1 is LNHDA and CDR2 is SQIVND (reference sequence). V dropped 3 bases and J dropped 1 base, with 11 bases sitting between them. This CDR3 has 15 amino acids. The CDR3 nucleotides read TGTGCCAGTAGTATGCAGGGGGGGGGCACAGATACGCAGTATTTT. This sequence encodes CASSMQGGGTDTQYF. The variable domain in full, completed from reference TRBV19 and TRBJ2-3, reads DGGITQSPKYLFRKEGQNVTLSCEQNLNHDAMYWYRQDPGQGLRLIYYSQIVNDFQKGDIAEGYSVSREKKESFPLTVTSAQKNPTAFYLCASSMQGGGTDTQYFGPGTRLTVL.

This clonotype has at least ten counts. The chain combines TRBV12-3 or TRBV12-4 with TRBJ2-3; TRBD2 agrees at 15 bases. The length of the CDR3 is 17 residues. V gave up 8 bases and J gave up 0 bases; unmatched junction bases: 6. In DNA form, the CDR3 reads TGTGCCAGCCTCGGGACTAGCGGGGGGACTAGCACAGATACGCAGTATTTT. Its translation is CASLGTSGGTSTDTQYF.

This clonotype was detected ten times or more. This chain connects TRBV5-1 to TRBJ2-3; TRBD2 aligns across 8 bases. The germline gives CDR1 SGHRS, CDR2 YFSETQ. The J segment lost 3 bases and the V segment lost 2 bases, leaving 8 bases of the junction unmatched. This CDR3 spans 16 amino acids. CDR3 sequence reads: CASSFVVGGETDTQYF. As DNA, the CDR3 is TGCGCCAGCAGCTTCGTCGTCGGGGGGGAGACAGATACGCAGTATTTT.

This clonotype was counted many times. CDR3 region: CASSLADTDTQYF. CDR3 nucleotides: TGTGCCAGCAGCTTAGCGGACACAGATACGCAGTATTTT. The V and J genes are TRBV7-9 and TRBJ2-3; D is unresolved. Per germline, CDR1 SEHNR and CDR2 FQNEAQ (reference sequence). There are 13 residues in the CDR3. The V and J ends lost 0 bases and 2 bases respectively, with 3 bases between them.

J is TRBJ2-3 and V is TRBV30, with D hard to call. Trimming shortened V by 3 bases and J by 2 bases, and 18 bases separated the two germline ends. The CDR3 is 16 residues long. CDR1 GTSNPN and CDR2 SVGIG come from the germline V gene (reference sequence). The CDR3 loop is CAWSPGVKRLTDTQYF. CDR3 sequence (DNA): TGTGCCTGGAGCCCAGGTGTAAAGCGACTCACAGATACGCAGTATTTT.

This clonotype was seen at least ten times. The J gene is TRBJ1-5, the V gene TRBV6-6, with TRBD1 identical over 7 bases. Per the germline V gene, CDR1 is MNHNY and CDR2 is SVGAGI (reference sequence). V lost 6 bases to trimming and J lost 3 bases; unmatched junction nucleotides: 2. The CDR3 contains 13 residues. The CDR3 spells CASRTGLNQPQHF. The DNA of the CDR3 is TGTGCCAGCAGGACAGGGCTCAATCAGCCCCAGCATTTT.

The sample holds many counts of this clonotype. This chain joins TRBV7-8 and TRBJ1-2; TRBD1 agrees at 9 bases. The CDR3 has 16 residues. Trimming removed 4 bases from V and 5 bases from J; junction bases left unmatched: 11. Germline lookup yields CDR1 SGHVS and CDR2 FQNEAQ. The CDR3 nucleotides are TGTGCCAGCAGCTCGCTACCGCGGACAGGGGTGTATGGCTACACCTTC. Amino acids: CASSSLPRTGVYGYTF. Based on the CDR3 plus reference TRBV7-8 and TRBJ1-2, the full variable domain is GAGVSQSPRYKVAKRGQDVALRCDPISGHVSLFWYQQALGQGPEFLTYFQNEAQLDKSGLPSDRFFAERPEGSVSTLKIQRTQQEDSAVYLCASSSLPRTGVYGYTFGSGTRLTVV.

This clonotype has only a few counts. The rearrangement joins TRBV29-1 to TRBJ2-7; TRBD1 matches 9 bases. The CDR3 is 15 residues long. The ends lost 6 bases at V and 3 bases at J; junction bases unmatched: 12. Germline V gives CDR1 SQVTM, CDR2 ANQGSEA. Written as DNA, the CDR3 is TGCAGCGTCTACGTAACAGGGGGCCCATTCTACGAGCAGTACTTC. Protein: CSVYVTGGPFYEQYF.

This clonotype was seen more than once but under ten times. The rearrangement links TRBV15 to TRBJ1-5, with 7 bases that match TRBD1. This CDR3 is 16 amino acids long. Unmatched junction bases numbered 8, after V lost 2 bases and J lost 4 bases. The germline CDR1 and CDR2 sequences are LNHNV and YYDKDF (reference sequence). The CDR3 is CATSRRPGQPNQPQHF. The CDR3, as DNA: TGTGCCACCAGCAGACGGCCGGGACAGCCAAATCAGCCCCAGCATTTT.

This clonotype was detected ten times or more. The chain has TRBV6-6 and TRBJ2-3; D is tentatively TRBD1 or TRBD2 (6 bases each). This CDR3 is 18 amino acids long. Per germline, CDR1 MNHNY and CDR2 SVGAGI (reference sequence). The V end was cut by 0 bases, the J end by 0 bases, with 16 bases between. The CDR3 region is CASSYSTGAGTSTDTQYF. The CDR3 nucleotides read TGTGCCAGCAGTTACTCGACGGGGGCCGGGACTAGCACAGATACGCAGTATTTT.

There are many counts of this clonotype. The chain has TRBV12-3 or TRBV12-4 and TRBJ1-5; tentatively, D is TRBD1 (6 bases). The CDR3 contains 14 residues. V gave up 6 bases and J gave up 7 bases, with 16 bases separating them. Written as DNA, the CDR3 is TGTGCCAGCAGCACGGGGGGCGTACAGCAGCCCCAGCATTTT. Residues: CASSTGGVQQPQHF.

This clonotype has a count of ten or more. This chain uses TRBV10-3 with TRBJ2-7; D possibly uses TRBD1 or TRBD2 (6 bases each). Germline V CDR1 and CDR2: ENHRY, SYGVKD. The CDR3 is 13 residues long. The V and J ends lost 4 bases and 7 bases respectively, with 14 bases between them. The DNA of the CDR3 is TGTGCCATCAGTGCTTGGGGGGCTGATGAGCAGTACTTC. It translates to CAISAWGADEQYF.

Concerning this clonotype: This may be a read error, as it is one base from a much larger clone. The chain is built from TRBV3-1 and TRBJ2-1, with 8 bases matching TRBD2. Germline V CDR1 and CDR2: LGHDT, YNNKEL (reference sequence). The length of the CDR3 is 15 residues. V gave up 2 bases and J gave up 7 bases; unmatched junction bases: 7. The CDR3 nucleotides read TGTGCCAGCAGCCAAACAGCGGGGGCCCGGAATGAGCAGTTCTTC. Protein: CASSQTAGARNEQFF.

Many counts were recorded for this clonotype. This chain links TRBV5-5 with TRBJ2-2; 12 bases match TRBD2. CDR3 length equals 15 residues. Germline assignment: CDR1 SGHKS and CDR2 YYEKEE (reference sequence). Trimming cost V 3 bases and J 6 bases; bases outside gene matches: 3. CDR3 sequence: CASSSLAGGPGELFF. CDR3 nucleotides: TGTGCCAGCAGCTCACTAGCGGGAGGCCCCGGGGAGCTGTTTTTT.